Described below is a single T cell receptor beta chain sequence and its context. Its antigen is as yet unknown. The source of the sample is a study of T-cell memory formation after mild COVID-19. Study information: Across donors, TCR clusters were largely donor specific. Broader study findings: CD4+ clones that contracted lay mainly in CM and EM; CD8+ ones lay in EMRA. Whereas later expanders leaned CD4+, clones contracting day 15 to 85 showed a balanced CD4/CD8 makeup.

This CDR3 spans 14 amino acids. V lost 5 bases to trimming and J lost 0 bases, with 11 bases between them. Germline V gene data show CDR1 as SGHTA and CDR2 as FQGNSA. MiXCR was run by TCRdb on the 5' RACE reads, yielding one entry per CDR3 protein. Of 450,000 to 650,000 distinct CDR3 sequences in the sample, 20% to 25% were seen once. This receptor was obtained from an adult woman who had mild COVID-19 (a few samples of this study predate the infection). Cell type and time point are not known. This rearrangement joins TRBV7-2 to TRBJ2-7, with D unclear. The sample was PBMCs or a T cell subset sorted from them (not recorded which). CDR3 region: CASSHQLSSYEQYF. CDR3 nucleotides: TGTGCCAGCAGCCATCAGCTAAGCTCCTACGAGCAGTACTTC.